The next 24 T cell receptor beta chains were all read from a single sample in a study of beta chain features in type 1 diabetes. Their antigen targets remain unknown. TCRB transcripts that were expressed got sequenced, as all of the isolated RNA had been reverse transcribed. The data were produced by immunoSEQ multiplex PCR, yet TCRdb's version contains in-frame clones alone and is incomplete. The top ten clones hold under 1.5% of a sample with about 140,000 clones, about 13% of them seen once. General study findings and limits: Researchers report that Type 1 diabetes patients had moderately but significantly shorter TCRB CDR3s across all four CD4+ subsets.

The source material was central memory CD4+ T cells from blood. All receptors derive from a man between 18 and 29 years old with type 1 diabetes.

The chain employs TRBV10-1 and TRBJ2-5; D remains ambiguous. V was shortened by 8 bases and J by 5 bases, with 21 bases between the two germline ends. Germline V gene data show CDR1 as WNHNN and CDR2 as SYGVQD (reference sequence). This CDR3 is 15 amino acids long. CDR3 bases: TGCGCCAGCGCGGTCCTACCTGGGCCCCGGGAGACCCAGTACTTC. Amino acid sequence: CASAVLPGPRETQYF.

The chain employs TRBV12-5 and TRBJ2-3; D is unresolved. The CDR3 is 12 amino acids. The V end was cut by 7 bases, the J end by 7 bases, with 12 bases between. The germline gives CDR1 LGHNT, CDR2 FRNRAP. Here the CDR3 DNA reads TGTGCTAGTGCCTATCAAGAGAATACGCAGTATTTT. It specifies CASAYQENTQYF.

This clone turned up a few times. Other DNA sequences of this sample code for an identical CDR3. The chain recombines TRBV25-1 with TRBJ2-3, with no clear D. Germline assignment: CDR1 MGHDK and CDR2 SYGVNS. V lost 2 bases, J lost 5 bases, and 5 bases lay in between. This CDR3 is 12 amino acids long. CDR3 sequence reads: CASSERRDTQYF. In nucleotides, the CDR3 is TGTGCCAGCAGTGAAAGGAGAGATACGCAGTATTTT.

This clone was detected a few times. The V and J genes are TRBV29-1 and TRBJ2-5, with D hard to call. Between the trimmed V and J ends, which lost 5 bases and 1 base, there was a span of 8 bases. CDR3 length equals 12 residues. Germline CDR1 SQVTM, CDR2 ANQGSEA. CDR3 protein: CSVSISQETQYF. The CDR3 coding sequence is TGCAGCGTTTCCATTTCCCAAGAGACCCAGTACTTC.

This rearrangement joins TRBV19 to TRBJ2-2; no firm D call. CDR3 length equals 13 residues. CDR1 and CDR2 (germline): LNHDA, SQIVND (reference sequence). The V and J ends lost 3 bases and 4 bases respectively, with 6 bases between them. The CDR3 region has the DNA TGTGCCAGTAGTATCCCGGCCACCGGGGAGCTGTTTTTT. Encoded protein: CASSIPATGELFF.

The CDR3 DNA sequence: TGTGCCAGTAGACCGACGGCAAACACTGAAGCTTTCTTT. Encoded protein: CASRPTANTEAFF. The V and J genes are TRBV19 and TRBJ1-1; D uncertain. V lost 6 bases to trimming and J lost 2 bases, with 10 bases between them. CDR1 LNHDA and CDR2 SQIVND come from the germline V gene (reference sequence). The CDR3 is 13 amino acids.

The chain carries TRBV5-1 and TRBJ2-2; no clear D gene. Between the trimmed V and J ends, which lost 0 bases and 4 bases, there was a span of 7 bases. In germline, CDR1 is SGHRS, CDR2 YFSETQ. This CDR3 has 14 amino acids. As DNA, the CDR3 is TGCGCCAGCAGCTTGGTGTCTCCCACCGGGGAGCTGTTTTTT. It encodes CASSLVSPTGELFF.

This clone was picked up a small number of times. This sequence joins TRBV13 and TRBJ2-5; possible D gene TRBD2, 6 bases. V was cut by 5 bases and J by 1 base, with 14 bases left in between. The germline V gene encodes CDR1 PRHDT and CDR2 FYEKMQ (reference sequence). This CDR3 region has 15 residues. The CDR3 is CASSPSLGGQETQYF. CDR3 bases: TGTGCCAGCAGCCCAAGCCTCGGGGGCCAAGAGACCCAGTACTTC.

This clone was counted between two and nine times. The chain recombines TRBV19 with TRBJ1-1; TRBD1 aligns across 9 bases. V was pared by 4 bases and J by 9 bases, with 12 bases of the junction left unmatched. In germline, CDR1 is LNHDA, CDR2 SQIVND (reference sequence). The CDR3 length is 15 residues. The CDR3 protein is CASSTTTGTGSQAFF. CDR3 sequence (DNA): TGTGCCAGTAGTACCACCACCGGGACAGGGTCCCAAGCTTTCTTT.

The genes are TRBV29-1 and TRBJ2-5; 7 nucleotides line up with TRBD1. The J call may be faulty, since TRBJ2-7 better matches the DNA end. Germline V gene lookup returns CDR1 SQVTM and CDR2 ANQGSEA. This CDR3 region has 12 residues. CDR3 sequence reads: CSVIQGSYEQYF. DNA for the CDR3: TGCAGCGTAATACAGGGGTCCTACGAGCAGTACTTC.

The chain links TRBV28 to TRBJ2-7; the D gene is possibly TRBD2 (5 bases). CDR1 MDHEN and CDR2 SYDVKM come from the germline V gene. The CDR3 has 14 residues. Trimming shortened V by 1 base and J by 7 bases, and 14 bases separated the two germline ends. The CDR3 is CASSLYGASGEQYF. The DNA for the CDR3 is TGTGCCAGCAGTTTATACGGCGCGTCGGGGGAGCAGTACTTC.

Only a few counts were recorded for this clone. The chain employs TRBV14 and TRBJ2-5; D gene unclear. The CDR3 loop spans 13 amino acids. V was shortened by 1 base and J by 9 bases, with 12 bases between the two germline ends. The germline gives CDR1 SGHDN, CDR2 FVKESK. As DNA, the CDR3 is TGTGCCAGCAGCCAAGCGGGTAGACGGTCCCAGTACTTC. It specifies CASSQAGRRSQYF.

Comment on this clone: This likely came from a read error, as a far larger clone is one base away. The rearrangement uses TRBV11-2 and TRBJ2-7, with a weak D call TRBD2 (5 bases). Germline-derived CDR1 and CDR2 are SGHAT and FQNNGV. CDR3 size: 13 residues. The germline V and J ends were trimmed by 5 bases and 3 bases, with 11 bases remaining between them. As DNA, the CDR3 is TGTGCCAGCAGCGCTGGACGGGACTACGAGCAGTACTTC. Translation: CASSAGRDYEQYF.

This clone was counted ten times or more. The V and J genes are TRBV27 and TRBJ2-4; 7 nucleotides align to TRBD1. Trimming cost V 5 bases and J 4 bases; bases outside gene matches: 5. The CDR3 length is 14 residues. The germline CDR1 and CDR2 sequences are MNHEY and SMNVEV (reference sequence). The CDR3 DNA reads as TGTGCCAGCAGTCCATCGGGACAGAAAAACATTCAGTACTTC. Translating gives CASSPSGQKNIQYF.

Only a few counts were recorded for this clone. This chain connects TRBV7-6 to TRBJ2-7; 10 bases fit TRBD1. Germline V gene data show CDR1 as SGHVS and CDR2 as FNYEAQ. Trimming at V came to 5 bases and at J to 4 bases, leaving 2 bases not matched to a gene. This CDR3 has 13 residues. In DNA, the CDR3 is TGTGCCAGCAGCCGGGACAGGGGATACGAGCAGTACTTC. Its translation is CASSRDRGYEQYF. Filled out from reference TRBV7-6 and TRBJ2-7, the complete variable domain reads GAGVSQSPRYKVTKRGQDVALRCDPISGHVSLYWYRQALGQGPEFLTYFNYEAQQDKSGLPNDRFSAERPEGSISTLTIQRTEQRDSAMYRCASSRDRGYEQYFGPGTRLTVT.

Points on this clone: A read error is likely here: a far larger clone is one base away. The CDR3 spells CASSPQTGTEQYF. The CDR3, as DNA: TGTGCCAGTAGTCCCCAAACCGGGACCGAGCAGTACTTC. The rearrangement uses TRBV19 and TRBJ2-7; D possibly uses TRBD1 or TRBD2 (5 bases each). This CDR3 contains 13 residues. Trimming pared 5 bases from V and 6 bases from J, leaving 14 bases between. Germline assignment: CDR1 LNHDA and CDR2 SQIVND (reference sequence).

This clone has a count of ten or more. The chain employs TRBV5-1 and TRBJ1-6, with D possibly TRBD1 on 5 matching bases. Germline V lookup: CDR1 SGHRS, CDR2 YFSETQ. The CDR3 has 16 amino acids. V lost 1 base and J 7 bases, leaving 15 bases between the germline ends. The DNA of the CDR3 is TGCGCCAGCAGCTTGAAAGGGGAAAAAGGAAATTCACCCCTCCACTTT. Translation gives CASSLKGEKGNSPLHF.

The chain recombines TRBV18 with TRBJ2-7; possibly TRBD2 for D (7 bases). Per the germline V gene, CDR1 is KGHSH and CDR2 is LQKENI. The CDR3 sequence is 13 residues long. The V end lost 4 bases, the J end lost 5 bases, and 12 bases lay between the germline ends. The CDR3 spells CASSLQGGDEQYF. The CDR3 DNA sequence: TGTGCCAGCTCACTACAGGGAGGGGACGAGCAGTACTTC.

The V and J genes are TRBV6-5 and TRBJ2-7, with 7 bases fitting TRBD1. Germline V gives CDR1 MNHEY, CDR2 SVGAGI. The CDR3 loop spans 15 amino acids. J lost 2 bases, V lost 2 bases, and 6 bases had no gene match. CDR3 region: CASSYAGTATYEQYF. DNA for the CDR3: TGTGCCAGCAGTTACGCCGGGACAGCGACCTACGAGCAGTACTTC.

The J gene is TRBJ1-3, the V gene TRBV20-1; no clear D gene. CDR3 length: 11 amino acids. Germline V gives CDR1 DFQATT, CDR2 SNEGSKA (reference sequence). Deletions cut 5 bases from V and 4 bases from J, with 6 bases between. DNA of the CDR3: TGCAGTGCTTTTCAGGGAAACACCATATATTTT. Translated, it gives CSAFQGNTIYF.

The chain couples TRBV30 to TRBJ2-7, with a weak D call TRBD2 (6 bases). The CDR3 sequence is 14 residues long. The germline V gene encodes CDR1 GTSNPN and CDR2 SVGIG (reference sequence). V was cut by 4 bases and J by 3 bases, with 16 bases left in between. The CDR3 reads CAWTISGTFYEQYF. CDR3 DNA: TGTGCCTGGACCATATCCGGGACTTTCTACGAGCAGTACTTC.

The chain employs TRBV7-2 and TRBJ2-1, with 11 bases matching TRBD2. V was clipped by 3 bases and J by 6 bases; unmatched bases: 7. The CDR3 spans 16 residues. Germline assignment: CDR1 SGHTA and CDR2 FQGNSA. The CDR3 DNA is TGTGCCAGCAGCTTCGTATCGGGACTAGCGGTCAATGAGCAGTTCTTC. Translated, it gives CASSFVSGLAVNEQFF.

V is TRBV6-5 and J is TRBJ2-3; D possibly corresponds to TRBD2 (6 bases). The CDR3 loop spans 14 amino acids. The ends were cut back, 6 bases at V and 8 bases at J, with 18 bases in the middle. Germline CDR1 is MNHEY and CDR2 is SVGAGI. In DNA, the CDR3 is TGTGCCAGCAGCCGCGGGACGGACCTGGGTACGCAGTATTTT. It encodes CASSRGTDLGTQYF.

This clone was counted only a few times. The V call is TRBV7-9, the J call TRBJ2-5; D gene uncertain. In germline, CDR1 is SEHNR, CDR2 FQNEAQ (reference sequence). Trimming cost V 11 bases and J 5 bases, with 18 bases left between them. The CDR3 consists of 13 residues. Here the CDR3 DNA reads TGTGCCCAGCCGGGCCTCCTGGGGGAGACCCAGTACTTC. Translating gives CAQPGLLGETQYF.